This passage covers 25 T cell receptor beta chains from one sample sequenced in a study of cytomegalovirus exposure and HLA in healthy donors. Both 60 Vbeta primers and 13 Jbeta primers went into the PCR. Sequencing used immunoSEQ multiplex PCR; TCRdb keeps in-frame clones, though not all of them. This table holds 180,000 or so clones, over 80% found once. Sequencing was done on a sample of PBMCs. These receptor sequences come from a girl aged 10 to 17 in good health and CMV-seropositive.

The V call is TRBV27, the J call TRBJ1-1; D remains ambiguous. This CDR3 is 14 amino acids long. The germline V and J ends were trimmed by 3 bases and 3 bases, with 11 bases remaining between them. Germline CDR1 is MNHEY and CDR2 is SMNVEV (reference sequence). Here the CDR3 DNA reads TGTGCCAGCAGTTTCAGTCAGGCCCACACTGAAGCTTTCTTT. Amino acid sequence: CASSFSQAHTEAFF.

This clone was seen a single time. The chain has TRBV7-2 and TRBJ1-2; D not resolved. CDR3 size: 13 residues. Trimming shortened V by 7 bases and J by 3 bases, and 12 bases separated the two germline ends. CDR1 is SGHTA and CDR2 is FQGNSA in the germline V gene. In DNA form, the CDR3 reads TGTGCCAGCACAAAGCAGGAGGACTATGGCTACACCTTC. This gives the protein CASTKQEDYGYTF.

The chain employs TRBV4-1 and TRBJ1-1; D is possibly TRBD1 (5 bases). V was cut by 0 bases and J by 0 bases, with 8 bases left in between. The CDR3 extends over 15 amino acids. Germline loops: CDR1 MGHRA, CDR2 YSYEKL. This CDR3 reads CASSQDWGLNTEAFF. The CDR3 nucleotides are TGCGCCAGCAGCCAAGATTGGGGCCTGAACACTGAAGCTTTCTTT.

The sample holds one count of this clone. The chain is built from TRBV6-5 and TRBJ1-2; D unresolved. The CDR3 consists of 13 residues. V was trimmed by 6 bases and J by 8 bases, leaving 16 bases between them. Germline V gene lookup returns CDR1 MNHEY and CDR2 SVGAGI. CDR3 loop: CASSTPRELGYTF. CDR3 nucleotides: TGTGCCAGCAGCACCCCAAGGGAGCTAGGCTACACCTTC.

V is TRBV9 and J is TRBJ2-1; 7 nucleotides align to TRBD2. The germline gives CDR1 SGDLS, CDR2 YYNGEE. This CDR3 has 15 residues. V shed 3 bases and J 4 bases; nucleotides not matched to a gene: 7. The DNA for the CDR3 is TGTGCCAGCAGCGACCTTACTAGCGAGTACAATGAGCAGTTCTTC. This codes for CASSDLTSEYNEQFF.

The rearrangement joins TRBV27 to TRBJ1-2; D is unclear. Looked up from germline, CDR1 is MNHEY and CDR2 is SMNVEV (reference sequence). This CDR3 is built from 15 residues. The V gene lost 3 bases and the J gene lost 2 bases, with 13 bases spanning the gap. CDR3 sequence reads: CASSFWREGNYGYTF. The CDR3 coding sequence is TGTGCCAGCAGTTTTTGGAGGGAAGGGAACTATGGCTACACCTTC.

The chain employs TRBV7-9 and TRBJ2-1; tentatively, D is TRBD2 (6 bases). Germline lookup yields CDR1 SEHNR and CDR2 FQNEAQ (reference sequence). Trimming stripped 6 bases from V and 5 bases from J, with 11 bases between. The CDR3 is 13 amino acids. DNA of the CDR3: TGTGCCAGCAGGATCGGGAGCGACAATGAGCAGTTCTTC. This codes for CASRIGSDNEQFF.

A word on this clone: Mismatch with germline at one junction end may stem from a read error. The J gene is TRBJ2-1, the V gene TRBV5-6; tentatively, D is TRBD1 (5 bases). CDR1 and CDR2 (germline): SGHDT, YYEEEE. CDR3 size: 12 residues. CDR3: CASSLGVGDQLF. DNA for the CDR3: TGTGCCAGCAGCTTGGGAGTAGGGGATCAACTCTTC.

The rearrangement links TRBV5-1 to TRBJ2-1, with D possibly matching TRBD1 (6 bases). This CDR3 region has 16 residues. Germline V gene lookup returns CDR1 SGHRS and CDR2 YFSETQ. V was cut by 2 bases and J by 0 bases, with 12 bases left in between. The CDR3 loop reads CASSLAGQSSYNEQFF. The CDR3 region has the DNA TGCGCCAGCAGCTTAGCCGGACAGAGCTCCTACAATGAGCAGTTCTTC.

For the CDR3, the DNA is TGCGCCAGCAGCCAGGGACTAGCGAACACCGGGGAGCTGTTTTTT. Amino acid sequence: CASSQGLANTGELFF. The chain employs TRBV4-1 and TRBJ2-2, with 8 bases matching TRBD2. Germline lookup yields CDR1 MGHRA and CDR2 YSYEKL. The CDR3 length is 15 residues. V was clipped by 3 bases and J by 0 bases; unmatched bases: 0.

This chain connects TRBV29-1 to TRBJ1-1; unclear D gene. This CDR3 has 15 amino acids. The germline CDR1 and CDR2 sequences are SQVTM and ANQGSEA. Deletions cut 0 bases from V and 0 bases from J, with 11 bases between. The CDR3 DNA reads TGCAGCGTTGAAGATCACCGGTCCGTGAACACTGAAGCTTTCTTT. Encoded protein: CSVEDHRSVNTEAFF.

V is TRBV10-3 and J is TRBJ2-3, with 12 bases fitting TRBD1. Germline trimming cut 4 bases from V and 4 bases from J; bases unmatched to any gene: 3. Germline lookup yields CDR1 ENHRY and CDR2 SYGVKD. The CDR3 has 15 residues. This CDR3 is CAISAGTGGADTQYF. In DNA, the CDR3 is TGTGCCATCAGTGCTGGGACAGGGGGCGCAGATACGCAGTATTTT.

The chain employs TRBV5-4 and TRBJ2-7; 10 bases agree with TRBD2. V was clipped by 3 bases and J by 4 bases; unmatched bases: 4. Germline CDR1 reads SGHNT; CDR2 reads YYREEE (reference sequence). The CDR3 has 14 residues. The CDR3 region is CASSYGTSEYEQYF. The CDR3 DNA is TGTGCCAGCAGCTACGGGACTAGCGAGTACGAGCAGTACTTC.

J is TRBJ2-7 and V is TRBV13; 7 bases fit TRBD1. The germline V gene encodes CDR1 PRHDT and CDR2 FYEKMQ (reference sequence). CDR3 length: 14 amino acids. V shed 6 bases and J 3 bases; nucleotides not matched to a gene: 8. The CDR3 nucleotides are TGTGCCAGCAGACGACAGGGTACGGGCTACGAGCAGTACTTC. It specifies CASRRQGTGYEQYF.

In this sample, this clone turned up a few times. The chain employs TRBV7-9 and TRBJ2-3; D is undetermined. The CDR3 is 17 amino acids. Germline loops: CDR1 SEHNR, CDR2 FQNEAQ (reference sequence). V was shortened by 4 bases and J by 0 bases, with 17 bases between the two germline ends. The CDR3 is CASSSFISVISTDTQYF. DNA for the CDR3: TGTGCCAGCAGCTCCTTTATCTCAGTGATTAGCACAGATACGCAGTATTTT.

The rearrangement uses TRBV15 and TRBJ1-5; no clear D. The length of the CDR3 is 17 residues. Germline-derived CDR1 and CDR2 are LNHNV and YYDKDF (reference sequence). V gave up 3 bases and J gave up 0 bases, with 15 bases separating them. This chain's CDR3 is CATSSYPRLSSNQPQHF. Here the CDR3 DNA reads TGTGCCACCAGCAGTTACCCGAGGTTGAGTAGCAATCAGCCCCAGCATTTT.

This clone showed up just a few times. The V call is TRBV19, the J call TRBJ2-1, with TRBD2 identical over 10 bases. This CDR3 contains 15 residues. The germline V gene encodes CDR1 LNHDA and CDR2 SQIVND (reference sequence). After removal of 2 bases from V and 9 bases from J, the junction contained 7 bases not matched to a gene. CDR3 sequence reads: CASSISAGGPVEQFF. DNA of the CDR3: TGTGCCAGTAGTATATCAGCGGGAGGGCCCGTTGAGCAGTTCTTC. Variable domain in full (rest from reference TRBV19 and TRBJ2-1): DGGITQSPKYLFRKEGQNVTLSCEQNLNHDAMYWYRQDPGQGLRLIYYSQIVNDFQKGDIAEGYSVSREKKESFPLTVTSAQKNPTAFYLCASSISAGGPVEQFFGPGTRLTVL.

CDR3 sequence: CASSWVGQGRETQYF. CDR3 sequence (DNA): TGTGCCAGCAGTTGGGTCGGACAGGGGCGGGAGACCCAGTACTTC. The chain carries TRBV27 and TRBJ2-5; 9 bases fit TRBD1. With V trimmed by 4 bases and J by 5 bases, 8 bases remained unmatched. This CDR3 has 15 residues. Germline CDR1 and CDR2: MNHEY and SMNVEV (reference sequence).

In this sample, this clone turned up once. The chain is built from TRBV6-5 and TRBJ2-5; 9 bases map to TRBD1. V shed 6 bases, J shed 4 bases, and the junction held 6 bases outside the gene matches. CDR1 is MNHEY and CDR2 is SVGAGI in the germline V gene. The CDR3 contains 14 residues. The CDR3 DNA reads as TGTGCCAGCAGCATTGGGACAGGGAGAGAGACCCAGTACTTC. Its protein product is CASSIGTGRETQYF.

There are a few counts of this clone. This chain joins TRBV5-8 and TRBJ1-4; 8 bases fit TRBD1. Per the germline V gene, CDR1 is SGHTS and CDR2 is YDEGEE. This CDR3 is built from 15 residues. J lost 8 bases, V lost 4 bases, and 10 bases had no gene match. CDR3 protein: CASSPQGQVGEKLFF. DNA for the CDR3: TGTGCCAGCAGCCCGCAGGGACAGGTGGGCGAAAAACTGTTTTTT.

The chain carries TRBV11-2 and TRBJ2-7; 7 nucleotides match TRBD2. The trim removed 5 bases at V and 9 bases at J, leaving 4 bases unmatched. The CDR3 totals 11 residues. Germline assignment: CDR1 SGHAT and CDR2 FQNNGV. CDR3 in DNA: TGTGCCAGCAGCACTAGCGCGGTGCAGTACTTC. It encodes CASSTSAVQYF.

The chain links TRBV7-6 to TRBJ2-1, with D tentatively TRBD2 (6 bases). The CDR3 extends over 15 amino acids. V was pared by 1 base and J by 7 bases, with 14 bases between. CDR1 is SGHVS, CDR2 FNYEAQ, per germline. DNA for the CDR3: TGTGCCAGCAGCTTAGGGAGGGCCCTTGGTAATGAGCAGTTCTTC. Its protein product is CASSLGRALGNEQFF.

This clone appeared a single time. The chain employs TRBV4-1 and TRBJ1-1; D not resolved. The CDR3 has 15 amino acids. CDR1 and CDR2 (germline): MGHRA, YSYEKL. The V and J ends lost 1 base and 0 bases respectively, with 9 bases between them. DNA for the CDR3: TGCGCCAGCAGCCAAGTTGCAGTGATGAACACTGAAGCTTTCTTT. Translating gives CASSQVAVMNTEAFF.

The chain couples TRBV29-1 to TRBJ2-3; TRBD1 matches at 12 bases. In germline, CDR1 is SQVTM, CDR2 ANQGSEA. This CDR3 has 16 residues. The J segment lost 4 bases and the V segment lost 4 bases, leaving 9 bases of the junction unmatched. CDR3 coding DNA: TGCAGCGTTGTAGAAGGGGACAGGGGGCGCGCAGATACGCAGTATTTT. Residues: CSVVEGDRGRADTQYF.

The J gene is TRBJ1-2, the V gene TRBV5-1, with D uncertain. With 6 bases removed from V and 5 bases from J, the gap between germline ends came to 11 bases. The CDR3 is 12 amino acids. Germline CDR1 reads SGHRS; CDR2 reads YFSETQ. CDR3 region: CASNDDGYGYTF. DNA of the CDR3: TGCGCCAGCAACGATGACGGGTATGGCTACACCTTC.